This record covers a single T cell receptor beta chain. After thawing and overnight rest, PBMC were stained with GMM-loaded CD1B tetramer, viability dye and anti-CD3 for sorting. The lipid loaded on the CD1B tetramers was C32 glucose monomycolate from Rhodococcus equi. PBMC for tetramer sorting were first depleted of CD14-expressing monocytes. The sample belongs to a study of T cells in tuberculosis. About the study: T cells were selected with CD1B tetramers loaded with glucose monomycolate. Study results and caveats: Low-affinity CD1B-GMM tetramer-binding T cells may have been missed.

Assay: immunoSEQ multiplex PCR; the TCRdb copy retains only in-frame clones and omits some. The sample has about 58,000 clones, approximately 88% seen once. The CDR3 consists of 13 residues. Germline loops: CDR1 MNHEY, CDR2 SVGAGI. V gave up 7 bases and J gave up 3 bases, with 12 bases separating them. This chain uses TRBV6-5 with TRBJ1-2, with a weak D call TRBD1 (6 bases). This TCR was sampled from an adult woman with latent tuberculosis. The sample consisted of CD1b-GMM tetramer-negative cells sorted from PBMCs. The CDR3 is CASKQGTYYGYTF. The CDR3 nucleotides are TGTGCCAGCAAGCAGGGGACCTACTATGGCTACACCTTC.